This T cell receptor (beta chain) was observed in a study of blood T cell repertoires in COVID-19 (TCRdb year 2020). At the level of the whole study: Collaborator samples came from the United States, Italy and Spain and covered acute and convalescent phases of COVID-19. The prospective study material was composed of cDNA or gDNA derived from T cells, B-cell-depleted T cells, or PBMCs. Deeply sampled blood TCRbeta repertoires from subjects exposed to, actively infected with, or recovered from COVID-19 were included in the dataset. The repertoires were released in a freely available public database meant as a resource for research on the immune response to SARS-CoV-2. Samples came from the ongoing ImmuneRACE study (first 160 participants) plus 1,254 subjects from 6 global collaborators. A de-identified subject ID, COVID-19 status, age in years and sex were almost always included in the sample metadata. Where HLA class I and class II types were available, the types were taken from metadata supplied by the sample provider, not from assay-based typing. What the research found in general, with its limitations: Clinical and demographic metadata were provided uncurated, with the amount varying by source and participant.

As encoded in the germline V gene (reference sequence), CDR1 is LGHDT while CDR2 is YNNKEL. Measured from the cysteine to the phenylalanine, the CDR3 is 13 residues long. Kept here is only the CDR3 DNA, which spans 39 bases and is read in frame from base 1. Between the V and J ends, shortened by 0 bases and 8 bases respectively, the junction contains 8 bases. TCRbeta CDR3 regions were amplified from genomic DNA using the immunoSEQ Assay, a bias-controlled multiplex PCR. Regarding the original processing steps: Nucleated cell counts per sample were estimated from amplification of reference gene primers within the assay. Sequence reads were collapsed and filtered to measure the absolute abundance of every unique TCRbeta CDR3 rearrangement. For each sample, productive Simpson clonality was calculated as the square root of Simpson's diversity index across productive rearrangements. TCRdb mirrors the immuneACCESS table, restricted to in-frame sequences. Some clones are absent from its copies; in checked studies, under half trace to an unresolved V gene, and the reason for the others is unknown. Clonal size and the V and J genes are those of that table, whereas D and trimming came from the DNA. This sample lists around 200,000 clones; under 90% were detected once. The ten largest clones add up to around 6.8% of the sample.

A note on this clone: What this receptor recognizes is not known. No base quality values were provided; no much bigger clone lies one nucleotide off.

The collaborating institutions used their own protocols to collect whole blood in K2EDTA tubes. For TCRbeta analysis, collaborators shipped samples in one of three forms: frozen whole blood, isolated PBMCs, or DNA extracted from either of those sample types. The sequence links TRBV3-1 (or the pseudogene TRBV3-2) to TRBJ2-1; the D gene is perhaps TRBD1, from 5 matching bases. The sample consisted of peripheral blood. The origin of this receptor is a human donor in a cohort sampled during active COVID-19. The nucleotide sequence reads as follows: TGTGCCAGCAGCCAAGATCCCAGGGATGAGCAGTTCTTC. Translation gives CASSQDPRDEQFF.